This T cell receptor beta chain was observed in a study of cytomegalovirus exposure and HLA in healthy donors. Whole-study findings and limits: A later analysis appeared to link common viral pathogens to several of the most significant clusters. An ancestry cluster, one associated with Asian ancestry, reportedly showed fewer N-insertions than the approximately 670-donor mean in a later analysis.

CDR3 length equals 12 residues. V gave up 7 bases and J gave up 0 bases, with 4 bases separating them. CDR1 is KGHSH and CDR2 is LQKENI in the germline V gene. Remarks on this clone: The antigen is unknown.

The PCR had 60 Vbeta and 13 Jbeta primers. Here immunoSEQ multiplex PCR was the method, and the copy in TCRdb shows in-frame clones only, minus some. The table includes about 130,000 clones, roughly 78% detected once. This receptor was obtained from a young man in good health and CMV-seropositive. The rearrangement joins TRBV18 to TRBJ1-3, with D unresolved. The source material was PBMCs. CDR3 amino acids: CASFNSGNTIYF. DNA of the CDR3: TGTGCCAGCTTCAACTCTGGAAACACCATATATTTT.